This T cell receptor beta chain comes out of a study of blood T cell repertoires in COVID-19. About the study: Samples of COVID-19 (acute and convalescent) were obtained from the United States, Italy and Spain.

The data were produced by immunoSEQ multiplex PCR, yet TCRdb's version contains in-frame clones alone and is incomplete. This table has about 480,000 clones, around 90% appearing once. This clone was detected only a few times. The V gene's germline CDR1 is GTSNPN and CDR2 SVGIG (reference sequence). The germline V and J ends were trimmed by 2 bases and 5 bases, with 18 bases remaining between them. This CDR3 contains 15 residues. Seattle patients were enrolled during active infection and followed longitudinally. The chain uses TRBV30 and TRBJ1-1; perhaps TRBD1 as D (5 bases). Material: peripheral blood. The sequence was collected from a woman between 50 and 59 years old with COVID-19, enrolled during active disease. The CDR3 DNA is TGTGCCTGGAGTAGGCGCGGGGGGTCGTGGACTGAAGCTTTCTTT. Its translation is CAWSRRGGSWTEAFF.